This T cell receptor (beta chain) stems from a study of early T cells in non-severe SARS-CoV-2 infection. Study summary: It was bulk RNA from unsorted whole blood that was sequenced, and the chains were unpaired.

As part of library construction, unique molecular identifiers were attached to individual cDNA molecules. TCRdb processed the 5' RACE reads anew with MiXCR; each CDR3 protein has one entry. This table has over 45,000 distinct CDR3 sequences, 5.6% appearing once. This clonotype has a count of ten or more. Its antigen remains unidentified. This CDR3 is 15 amino acids long. Looked up from germline, CDR1 is MNHEY and CDR2 is SMNVEV (reference sequence). The V gene end was trimmed by 2 bases and the J gene end by 9 bases; junction bases not matched to a gene: 8. Broader study findings: The matching step, a VDJdb search, favored anti-spike CD8 responses and missed private and CD4 specificities.

This TCR derives from an adult who was a healthcare worker with PCR-confirmed SARS-CoV-2 infection or an uninfected control (not recorded which). This chain uses TRBV27 with TRBJ2-1; 9 positions match TRBD2. The sample was whole blood. The CDR3 nucleotides read TGTGCCAGCAGTTTAGGGTCTAGCGGGGTGGGTGAGCAGTTCTTC. Protein sequence: CASSLGSSGVGEQFF.